This is a list of T cell receptor beta chains from one sample in a study of monozygotic twins with cystic fibrosis. Data came from immunoSEQ multiplex PCR; TCRdb stores just in-frame clones and leaves some out. The sample records more than 11,000 clones, more than 80% being singletons. Sequences were obtained from blood. The receptors derive from a boy aged 5-17 years with cystic fibrosis. Each CDR3 is given with its conserved first and last residue. A D gene is named only where the DNA matches it firmly. Expanded clones get a size class; other rows say once, few or many, or leave the size out.

medium-sized | TRBJ2-1 | NA | TRBV30 | CAWSVQRTDYNEQFF | TGTGCCTGGAGTGTACAGAGGACAGATTACAATGAGCAGTTCTTC
NA | TRBJ1-5 | TRBD1 | TRBV6-6 | CASNTGESNQPQHF | TGTGCCAGCAACACAGGGGAAAGCAATCAGCCCCAGCATTTT
NA | TRBJ2-3 | NA | TRBV4-2 | CASSRLIMGADTQYF | TGTGCCAGCAGCCGACTTATAATGGGGGCAGATACGCAGTATTTT
NA | TRBJ2-7 | NA | TRBV7-9 | CASSPRDISSYEQYF | TGTGCCAGCAGCCCGAGGGACATCAGCTCCTACGAGCAGTACTTC
NA | TRBJ2-1 | NA | TRBV2 | CASSEVSYNEQFF | TGTGCCAGCAGTGAAGTGAGCTACAATGAGCAGTTCTTC
NA | TRBJ2-7 | TRBD2 | TRBV9 | CASSVGTSGGAMGEQYF | TGTGCCAGCAGCGTAGGTACTAGCGGGGGGGCCATGGGTGAGCAGTACTTC
NA | TRBJ1-1 | TRBD1 | TRBV10-1 | CASGQGRDTEAFF | TGCGCCAGCGGACAGGGAAGGGACACTGAAGCTTTCTTT
NA | TRBJ2-1 | TRBD1 | TRBV7-2 | CASSLFAGTGPNEQFF | TGTGCCAGCAGTCTTTTTGCCGGGACAGGGCCCAATGAGCAGTTCTTC
once | TRBJ1-2 | NA | TRBV21-1 | CASRSGGATLRYGYTF | TGTGCCAGCAGGTCAGGGGGCGCAACTCTGAGATATGGCTACACCTTC
NA | TRBJ1-6 | NA | TRBV9 | CASSVDPGQNSPLHF | TGTGCCAGCAGCGTAGATCCGGGGCAAAATTCACCCCTCCACTTT
NA | TRBJ2-1 | TRBD1 | TRBV27 | CASSYSGQGPYNEQFF | TGTGCCAGCAGTTACTCCGGACAGGGGCCTTACAATGAGCAGTTCTTC
NA | TRBJ2-1 | TRBD2 | TRBV19 | CASSSSGGTYNEQFF | TGTGCCAGTAGTTCTAGCGGGGGCACCTACAATGAGCAGTTCTTC
NA | TRBJ2-6 | NA | TRBV15 | CATSRDQAYSGANVLTF | TGTGCCACCAGCAGAGATCAGGCGTACTCTGGGGCCAACGTCCTGACTTTC
NA | TRBJ2-5 | NA | TRBV7-2 | CASARGGGETQYF | TGTGCCAGCGCTCGCGGCGGCGGAGAGACCCAGTACTTC
NA | TRBJ2-3 | NA | TRBV18 | CASSRSAAGTDTQYF | TGTGCCAGCTCCCGTTCGGCCGCGGGAACAGATACGCAGTATTTT
NA | TRBJ2-1 | TRBD2 | TRBV27 | CASSFWREGSYNEQFF | TGTGCCAGCAGTTTTTGGCGGGAGGGGAGTTACAATGAGCAGTTCTTC